Included here is one T cell receptor beta chain sequence, with context. Repertoires were generated with immunoSEQ multiplex PCR, while TCRdb's copy carries only in-frame clones and drops some. The table includes 45,000 or so clones, approximately 91% detected once. Between the trimmed V and J ends, which lost 1 base and 6 bases, there was a span of 21 bases. Germline values: CDR1 SGHVS, CDR2 FQNEAQ. CDR3 length: 17 amino acids. The data derive from a study of blood T cell repertoires in COVID-19. Study in general: Acute and convalescent COVID-19 specimens originated in the United States, Italy and Spain.

The material sequenced was peripheral blood. The receptor was isolated from a human donor in a cohort sampled during active COVID-19. J is TRBJ1-1 and V is TRBV7-8; D might be TRBD1 (6 bases). DNA for the CDR3: TGTGCCAGCAGCTTAGTAGGCGGGGGCGTAAATTCGGCTGAAGCTTTCTTT. Translating it yields CASSLVGGGVNSAEAFF. The full variable domain, in which reference TRBV7-8 and TRBJ1-1 provide the parts outside the CDR3, is GAGVSQSPRYKVAKRGQDVALRCDPISGHVSLFWYQQALGQGPEFLTYFQNEAQLDKSGLPSDRFFAERPEGSVSTLKIQRTQQEDSAVYLCASSLVGGGVNSAEAFFGQGTRLTVV.